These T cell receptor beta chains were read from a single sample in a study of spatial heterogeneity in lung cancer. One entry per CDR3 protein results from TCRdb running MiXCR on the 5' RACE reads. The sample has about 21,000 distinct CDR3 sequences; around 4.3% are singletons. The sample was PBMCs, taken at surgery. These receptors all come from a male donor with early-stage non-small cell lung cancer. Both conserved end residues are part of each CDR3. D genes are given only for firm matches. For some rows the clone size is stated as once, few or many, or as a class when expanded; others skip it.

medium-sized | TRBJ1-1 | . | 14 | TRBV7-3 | TGTGCCAGCAGCCGATCAGGACTCGGCACTGAAGCTTTCTTT | CASSRSGLGTEAFF
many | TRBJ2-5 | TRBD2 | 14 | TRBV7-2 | TGTGCCAGCAGCTTCGGCGGGAGCCCAGAGACCCAGTACTTC | CASSFGGSPETQYF
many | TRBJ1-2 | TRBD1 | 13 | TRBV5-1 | TGCGCCAGCAGCTTTGAGAGGACAGGAGGTTACACCTTC | CASSFERTGGYTF
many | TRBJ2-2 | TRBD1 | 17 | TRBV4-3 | TGCGCCAGCAGCCAAGTCTGGACAGGCGTGAACACCGGGGAGCTGTTTTTT | CASSQVWTGVNTGELFF
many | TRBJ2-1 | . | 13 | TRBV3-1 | TGTGCCAGCAGTCTACAGGGACGGTATGAGCAGTTCTTC | CASSLQGRYEQFF
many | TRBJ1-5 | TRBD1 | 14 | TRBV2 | TGTGCCGTCGCAAGGGACAGCCGCAATCAGCCCCAGCATTTT | CAVARDSRNQPQHF
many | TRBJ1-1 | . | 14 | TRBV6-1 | TGTGCCAGCAGTGAGGCGGGAAGTAACACTGAAGCTTTCTTT | CASSEAGSNTEAFF
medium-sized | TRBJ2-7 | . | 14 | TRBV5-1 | TGCGCCAGCAGCCCAGACGGGGCAATCTACGAGCAGTACTTC | CASSPDGAIYEQYF
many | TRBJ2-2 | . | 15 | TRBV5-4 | TGTGCCAGCAGCGTCAAACAGGGGGGGGCCGGGGAGCTGTTTTTT | CASSVKQGGAGELFF
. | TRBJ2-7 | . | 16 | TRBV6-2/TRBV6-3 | TGTGCCAGCAGTTCCCTTGCGGGGGGGACAGGCGTCGAGCAGTACTTC | CASSSLAGGTGVEQYF
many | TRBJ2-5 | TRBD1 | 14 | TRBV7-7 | TGTGCTAGCAGTCCAACAGGGGGCGGCGAGACCCAGTACTTC | CASSPTGGGETQYF
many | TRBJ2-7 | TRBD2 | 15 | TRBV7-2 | TGTGCCAGCAGCCCACTATTCGCGGGAGTGTCCGAGCAGTACTTC | CASSPLFAGVSEQYF
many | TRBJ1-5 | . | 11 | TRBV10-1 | TGCGCCAGCAGTGAGAGCGCCGCCCAGCATTTT | CASSESAAQHF
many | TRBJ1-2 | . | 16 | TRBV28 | TGTGCCAGCAGCCCCCTCCCAGGACAGACTGGCTATGGCTACACCTTC | CASSPLPGQTGYGYTF
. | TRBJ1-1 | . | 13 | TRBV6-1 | TGTGCCAGCAGTGACAGGGGACACACTGAAGCTTTCTTT | CASSDRGHTEAFF
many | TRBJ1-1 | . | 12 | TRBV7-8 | TGTGCCAGCAGGGGTTTTAAAACTGAAGCTTTCTTT | CASRGFKTEAFF
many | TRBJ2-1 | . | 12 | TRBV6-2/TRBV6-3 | TGTGCCAGCAGTTACTATAACAATGAGCAGTTCTTC | CASSYYNNEQFF
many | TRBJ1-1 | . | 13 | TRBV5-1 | TGCGCCAGCAGCTATAACAGGGCCACTGAAGCTTTCTTT | CASSYNRATEAFF
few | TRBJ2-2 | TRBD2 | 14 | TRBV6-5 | TGTGCCAGCAGCCGGGGGGACGTCGCCGGGGAGCTGTTTTTT | CASSRGDVAGELFF
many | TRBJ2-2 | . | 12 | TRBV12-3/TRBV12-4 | TGTGCCAGCAGCTGGACCAACGGGGAGCTGTTTTTT | CASSWTNGELFF
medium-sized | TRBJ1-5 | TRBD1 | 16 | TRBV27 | TGTGCCAGCAGATACAAGGGACAGTATAGCAATCAGCCCCAGCATTTT | CASRYKGQYSNQPQHF
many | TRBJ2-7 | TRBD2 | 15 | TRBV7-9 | TGTGCCAGCAGCCCTAGCGGAATGAGCTCCTACGAGCAGTACTTC | CASSPSGMSSYEQYF
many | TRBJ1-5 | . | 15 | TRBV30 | TGTGCCTGGACACCAGAGGAAACTAGCAATCAGCCCCAGCATTTT | CAWTPEETSNQPQHF
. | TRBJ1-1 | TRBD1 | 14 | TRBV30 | TGTGCCTGGACCGTAGGACAGGGGGGGACTGAAGCTTTCTTT | CAWTVGQGGTEAFF
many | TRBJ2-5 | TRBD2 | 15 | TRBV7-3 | TGTGCCAGCAGCTCAATTAGCGGGAGTTGGGAGACCCAGTACTTC | CASSSISGSWETQYF
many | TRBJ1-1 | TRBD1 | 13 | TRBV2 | TGTGCCAGCAGCGTCGGGACAGGGGCTGAAGCTTTCTTT | CASSVGTGAEAFF
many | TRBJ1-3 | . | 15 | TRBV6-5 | TGTGCCACCTCTCGGGGGTTCAGCTCTGGAAACACCATATATTTT | CATSRGFSSGNTIYF
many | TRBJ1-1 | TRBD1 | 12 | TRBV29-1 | TGCAGCGCTTCGGGACAGGGTTCTGAAGCTTTCTTT | CSASGQGSEAFF
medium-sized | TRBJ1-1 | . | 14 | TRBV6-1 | TGTGCCAGCAGTTCCCGGGACCGGAACACTGAAGCTTTCTTT | CASSSRDRNTEAFF
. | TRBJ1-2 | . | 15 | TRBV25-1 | TGTGCCAGCAGTGAATATAATCCAGGGTTGGGTGGCTACACCTTC | CASSEYNPGLGGYTF
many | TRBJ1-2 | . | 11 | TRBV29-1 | TGCAGCGTAAACAGGGAGTATGGCTACACCTTC | CSVNREYGYTF
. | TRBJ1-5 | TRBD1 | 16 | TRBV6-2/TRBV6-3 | TGTGCCAGCAGTTACTCGACAGGGGGCCGTGGTCAGCCCCAGCATTTT | CASSYSTGGRGQPQHF
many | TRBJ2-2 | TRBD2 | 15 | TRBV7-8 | TGTGCCAGCAGCACAGGATGGGGGGGCACCGGGGAGCTGTTTTTT | CASSTGWGGTGELFF
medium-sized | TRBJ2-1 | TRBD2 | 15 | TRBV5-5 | TGTGCCAGCAGCTTAAGCGGGGGGGCCTACAATGAGCAGTTCTTC | CASSLSGGAYNEQFF
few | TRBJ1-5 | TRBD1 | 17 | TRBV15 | TGTGCCACCAGCAGAGAAGGGACAGGGGGTTTTGGTCAGCCCCAGCATTTT | CATSREGTGGFGQPQHF
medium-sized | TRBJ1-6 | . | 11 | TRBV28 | TGTGCCAGCAGTCTTAATTCACCCCTCCACTTT | CASSLNSPLHF
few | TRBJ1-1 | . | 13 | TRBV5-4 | TGTGCCAGCAGCTTGTTACAGAACACTGAAGCTTTCTTT | CASSLLQNTEAFF
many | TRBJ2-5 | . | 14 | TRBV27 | TGTGCCAGCAGTTCGGGCGGTTGGGCAGAGACCCAGTACTTC | CASSSGGWAETQYF
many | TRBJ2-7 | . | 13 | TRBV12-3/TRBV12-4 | TGTGCCAGCAGTTTATCAAATTCCTACGAGCAGTACTTC | CASSLSNSYEQYF
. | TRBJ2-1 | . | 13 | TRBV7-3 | TGTGCCAGCAGCTTCACTCCTCTCGGTGAGCAGTTCTTC | CASSFTPLGEQFF
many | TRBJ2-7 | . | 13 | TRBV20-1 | TGCAGTGCCAGAGAGGGAGGTAGCTACGAGCAGTACTTC | CSAREGGSYEQYF
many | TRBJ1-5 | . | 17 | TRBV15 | TGTGCCACCAGCAGAGATCCGACAGCACATAGCAATCAGCCCCAGCATTTT | CATSRDPTAHSNQPQHF
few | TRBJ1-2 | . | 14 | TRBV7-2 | TGTGCCAGCAGCTTAGAGGAGGAGTCCTATGGCTACACCTTC | CASSLEEESYGYTF
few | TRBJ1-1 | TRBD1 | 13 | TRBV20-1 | TGCAGTGCTTTGGACAGGCGGGGCACTGAAGCTTTCTTT | CSALDRRGTEAFF
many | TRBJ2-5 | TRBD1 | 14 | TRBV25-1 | TGTGCCAGCAGTGCGACAGGGCTGTATGAGACCCAGTACTTC | CASSATGLYETQYF
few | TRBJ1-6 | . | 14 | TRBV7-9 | TGTGCCAGCAGCTTAGACCAGGGCAGGTCACCCCTCCACTTT | CASSLDQGRSPLHF
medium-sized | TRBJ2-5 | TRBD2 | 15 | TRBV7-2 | TGTGCCAGCAGCTTAGGGAGCAGCGGGAGTGAGACCCAGTACTTC | CASSLGSSGSETQYF
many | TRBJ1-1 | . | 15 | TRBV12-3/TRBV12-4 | TGTGCCAGCAGTCCCGATACGGGTGAACACACTGAAGCTTTCTTT | CASSPDTGEHTEAFF
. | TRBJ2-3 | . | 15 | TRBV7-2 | TGTGCCAGCAGCCGCGAAGGGGGGAGGACAGATACGCAGTATTTT | CASSREGGRTDTQYF
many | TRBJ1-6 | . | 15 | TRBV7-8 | TGTGCCAGCAGCCTCTCCGGTGCTGTAAATTCACCCCTCCACTTT | CASSLSGAVNSPLHF
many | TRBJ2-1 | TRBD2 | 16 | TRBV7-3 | TGTGCCAGCAGCTTAACAGGCGGGGGAGCCTACAATGAGCAGTTCTTC | CASSLTGGGAYNEQFF